This is a list of T cell receptor beta chains from one sample in a study of blood T cells in healthy people across ages. TCRdb processed the 5' RACE reads anew with MiXCR; each CDR3 protein has one entry. The sample lists about 620,000 distinct CDR3 sequences, over 20% occurring once. The source material was blood. Every receptor here comes from a man in his sixties or seventies in good health. Each CDR3 is given with its conserved first and last residue. A D gene is named only where the DNA matches it firmly. Clone size, where shown, is once, few, many, or a class for clones that have expanded.

V	J	size	D	CDR3	DNA
TRBV28	TRBJ2-7	many	TRBD2	CASSLSGLAGDYEQYF	TGTGCCAGCAGTTTATCTGGACTAGCGGGTGACTACGAGCAGTACTTC
TRBV5-1	TRBJ2-3	many	NA	CASSPPGSGPTDTQYF	TGCGCCAGCAGCCCCCCAGGAAGCGGGCCCACAGATACGCAGTATTTT
TRBV15	TRBJ2-1	NA	TRBD2	CATSRAELAGTEGHNEQFF	TGTGCCACCAGCAGAGCCGAACTAGCGGGAACCGAGGGACACAATGAGCAGTTCTTC
TRBV12-3/TRBV12-4	TRBJ2-3	few	NA	CASSFRVEVGTDTQYF	TGTGCCAGCAGTTTCCGAGTGGAGGTTGGCACAGATACGCAGTATTTT
TRBV4-1	TRBJ2-7	NA	NA	CASSPGIAAYEQYF	TGCGCCAGCAGCCCGGGAATAGCGGCCTACGAGCAGTACTTC
TRBV7-9	TRBJ2-1	NA	NA	CASSIEGSEHNEQFF	TGTGCCAGCAGCATAGAAGGGTCTGAGCATAATGAGCAGTTCTTC
TRBV5-1	TRBJ2-7	few	TRBD1	CASSLGQGPSYEQYF	TGCGCCAGCAGCTTAGGACAGGGCCCCTCCTACGAGCAGTACTTC
TRBV19	TRBJ2-2	few	NA	CASRPASVTGELFF	TGTGCCAGTAGACCTGCTAGCGTCACCGGGGAGCTGTTTTTT
TRBV6-1	TRBJ2-2	NA	TRBD2	CASRGLADPGELFF	TGTGCCAGCAGGGGACTAGCTGACCCCGGGGAGCTGTTTTTT
TRBV16	TRBJ2-1	few	TRBD2	CASSQLASGNKDEQFF	TGTGCCAGCAGCCAATTAGCTAGCGGGAATAAGGATGAGCAGTTCTTC
TRBV7-7	TRBJ2-1	NA	TRBD2	CASSYGLAGNNEQFF	TGTGCTAGCAGCTATGGACTAGCGGGAAACAATGAGCAGTTCTTC
TRBV25-1	TRBJ2-7	NA	NA	CASTTGTTYEQYF	TGTGCCAGCACTACCGGGACAACCTACGAGCAGTACTTC
TRBV20-1	TRBJ2-5	NA	TRBD2	CSAAAPSGYIQETQYF	TGCAGTGCTGCGGCTCCTAGCGGGTATATCCAAGAGACCCAGTACTTC
TRBV12-3/TRBV12-4	TRBJ2-5	NA	NA	CASRGSSAPSTLYF	TGTGCCAGCAGGGGGTCTAGCGCGCCCTCGACGCTGTACTTC
TRBV2	TRBJ2-7	few	TRBD1	CASRINKGQGLYEQYF	TGTGCCAGCAGGATAAATAAGGGACAGGGCCTCTACGAGCAGTACTTC
TRBV6-5	TRBJ1-2	once	TRBD1	CASSYPRGRHRGYTF	TGTGCCAGCAGTTACCCCAGGGGGCGGCACCGTGGCTACACCTTC
TRBV20-1	TRBJ2-4	few	TRBD2	CSAGGGGKNIQYF	TGCAGTGCTGGGGGGGGAGGCAAAAACATTCAGTACTTC
TRBV10-2	TRBJ1-6	NA	NA	CASSDGVRSPLRF	TGCGCCAGCAGTGATGGGGTACGATCACCCCTCCGCTTT
TRBV12-3/TRBV12-4	TRBJ2-5	few	NA	CASTNIRDSQETQYF	TGTGCCAGTACGAATATAAGGGACTCTCAAGAGACCCAGTACTTC
TRBV14	TRBJ2-7	few	TRBD2	CASSQEGAGGPYEQYF	TGTGCCAGCAGCCAAGAAGGCGCGGGAGGACCCTACGAGCAGTACTTC
TRBV5-1	TRBJ1-6	NA	TRBD1	CASSSRTGGNSPLHF	TGCGCCAGCAGCTCCCGGACAGGGGGTAATTCACCCCTCCACTTT
TRBV20-1	TRBJ2-2	NA	NA	CSAWAGATGELFF	TGCAGTGCTTGGGCGGGGGCAACCGGGGAGCTGTTTTTT
TRBV4-3	TRBJ1-2	NA	NA	CASSQEVLNYGYTF	TGCGCCAGCAGCCAAGAAGTTCTTAACTATGGCTACACCTTC
TRBV7-2	TRBJ1-2	NA	NA	CASSLGSGPTNYGYTF	TGTGCCAGCAGCTTAGGCTCTGGACCCACTAACTATGGCTACACCTTC
TRBV11-2	TRBJ1-6	few	NA	CASSTQGSSSPLHF	TGTGCCAGCAGCACACAGGGTTCCTCTTCACCCCTCCACTTT
TRBV4-1	TRBJ2-1	few	TRBD2	CASSQDGAGFYNEQFF	TGCGCCAGCAGCCAAGATGGAGCGGGATTCTACAATGAGCAGTTCTTC
TRBV2	TRBJ2-7	NA	NA	CASRLQGVEHEQYF	TGTGCCAGCAGACTACAGGGAGTTGAACACGAGCAGTACTTC
TRBV18	TRBJ2-1	NA	TRBD1	CASSPPAGTGAVEQFF	TGTGCCAGCTCACCACCAGCTGGGACAGGGGCTGTTGAGCAGTTCTTC
TRBV3-1	TRBJ2-3	NA	TRBD2	CASSQEGLAGGADTQYF	TGTGCCAGCAGCCAAGAAGGACTAGCGGGAGGTGCAGATACGCAGTATTTT
TRBV7-9	TRBJ1-1	few	NA	CASSLEQGYNTEAFF	TGTGCCAGCAGCTTAGAACAGGGCTACAACACTGAAGCTTTCTTT
TRBV6-2/TRBV6-3	TRBJ2-2	NA	TRBD2	CASTRISGRLNTGELFF	TGTGCCAGCACTCGAATAAGCGGGAGACTAAACACCGGGGAGCTGTTTTTT
TRBV5-5	TRBJ2-7	few	NA	CASSHGGQLLSYEQYF	TGTGCCAGCAGCCATGGAGGCCAGTTACTATCCTACGAGCAGTACTTC
TRBV20-1	TRBJ2-1	NA	NA	CSARRSLGDSYNEQFF	TGCAGTGCTAGACGATCCTTGGGGGACTCTTACAATGAGCAGTTCTTC
TRBV20-1	TRBJ2-5	few	TRBD2	CSADLSGMRETQYF	TGCAGTGCGGACCTGAGCGGGATGAGAGAGACCCAGTACTTC
TRBV7-3	TRBJ1-2	many	TRBD1	CASSFTGGGYTF	TGTGCCAGCAGCTTTACAGGGGGCGGCTACACCTTC
TRBV6-6	TRBJ1-1	few	NA	CASTKGQYTEAFF	TGTGCCAGCACCAAAGGGCAGTACACTGAAGCTTTCTTT
TRBV6-5	TRBJ2-7	few	TRBD2	CASRPGTGGNYEQYF	TGTGCCAGCAGGCCCGGGACGGGGGGAAACTACGAGCAGTACTTC
TRBV10-3	TRBJ2-2	few	NA	CAISESGTTGELFF	TGTGCCATCAGTGAGTCTGGGACAACCGGGGAGCTGTTTTTT
TRBV18	TRBJ2-7	NA	TRBD2	CASSLGLALGEQYF	TGTGCCAGCTCACTGGGACTAGCTCTCGGCGAGCAGTACTTC
TRBV6-1	TRBJ2-7	many	NA	CASSELEQYF	TGTGCCAGCAGTGAACTCGAGCAGTACTTC
TRBV5-1	TRBJ2-3	NA	NA	CASSLREITDTQYF	TGCGCCAGCAGCTTGCGGGAGATCACAGATACGCAGTATTTT
TRBV6-1	TRBJ2-3	NA	TRBD1	CASTHNRGKSAQSTDTQYF	TGTGCCAGCACCCACAACAGGGGTAAAAGCGCACAAAGCACAGATACGCAGTATTTT
TRBV27	TRBJ2-7	few	TRBD2	CASMGGSHEQYF	TGTGCCAGCATGGGCGGGAGCCACGAGCAGTACTTC
TRBV7-2	TRBJ2-5	few	NA	CASSLIARAAKKETQYF	TGTGCCAGCAGCTTAATAGCCAGGGCGGCTAAGAAGGAGACCCAGTACTTC
TRBV19	TRBJ2-2	NA	TRBD1	CASSIRGRTGELFF	TGTGCCAGTAGTATTAGGGGGCGCACCGGGGAGCTGTTTTTT
TRBV5-1	TRBJ2-2	NA	TRBD2	CASSLVRLAGAGELFF	TGCGCCAGCAGCTTGGTGAGACTAGCGGGAGCCGGGGAGCTGTTTTTT